The source of this T cell receptor beta chain is a study of blood T cell repertoires in COVID-19 (dated by TCRdb to 2018 to 2020). Looking at the study overall: The collaborator samples originated in the United States, Italy and Spain and spanned the acute and convalescent phases of COVID-19. Nearly every sample came with metadata listing a de-identified subject ID, COVID-19 status, age in years and sex. Samples came from the ongoing ImmuneRACE study (first 160 participants) plus 1,254 subjects from 6 global collaborators. The dataset comprised deeply sampled blood TCRbeta repertoires from subjects exposed to, actively infected with, or recovered from COVID-19. Where HLA class I and class II types were available, the types were taken from metadata supplied by the sample provider, not from assay-based typing. The repertoires were made available in a free public database intended to serve as a resource for research on the immune response to SARS-CoV-2. The prospective study material was composed of cDNA or gDNA derived from T cells, B-cell-depleted T cells, or PBMCs. Overall study outcomes, separate from this receptor: Clinical and demographic metadata were provided uncurated, with the amount varying by source and participant.

Trimming removed 0 bases from V and 2 bases from J; the gene matches leave 1 base unexplained. The germline V gene specifies SGDLS as CDR1 and YYNGEE as CDR2. Spanning cysteine to phenylalanine, the CDR3 consists of 14 amino acids. CDR3 DNA is the only sequence kept; it has 42 bases, read in frame from the first base. TCRbeta CDR3 regions were amplified from genomic DNA using the immunoSEQ Assay, a bias-controlled multiplex PCR. Processing in the source paper ran as follows. Within the assay, amplification of reference gene primers was used to estimate how many nucleated cells each sample contained. Sequence reads were collapsed and filtered to measure the absolute abundance of every unique TCRbeta CDR3 rearrangement. For each sample, productive Simpson clonality was calculated by taking the square root of Simpson's diversity index across productive rearrangements. The immuneACCESS repertoire file appears here via TCRdb, limited to in-frame rearrangements. These files lack a portion of the clones; in checked studies, under half of the deficit traces to unresolved V genes, and the cause of the others is not known. V and J calls plus clone size are reproduced from that table; the DNA served to infer D and trimming. Present in this sample are about 74,000 clones, roughly 84% of which were seen just once. Together, the top ten hold around 2.8% of the sample.

To note about this clone: The antigen this receptor binds is unknown. It has no much larger one-base neighbor in the sample; base qualities were not kept. Other DNA sequences in this specimen translate into the identical CDR3.

The collaborating institutions used their own protocols to collect whole blood in K2EDTA tubes. For TCRbeta analysis, collaborators shipped samples as frozen whole blood, isolated PBMCs, or DNA extracted from either of those sample types. The chain couples TRBV9 to TRBJ2-7; 8 of the junction bases match TRBD1. This TCR came from a man between 70 and 80 years old with active or convalescent COVID-19. Sequenced: peripheral blood. This receptor has the CDR3 CASSVGQGTYEQYF. The bases are TGTGCCAGCAGCGTAGGACAGGGGACCTACGAGCAGTACTTC.